Presented here are 29 T cell receptor beta chains from one specimen sequenced in a study of tumor-infiltrating lymphocytes in localized non-small cell lung cancer. Assay: immunoSEQ multiplex PCR; the TCRdb copy retains only in-frame clones and omits some. The table lists more than 9,500 clones, 78% of them singletons. The sequencing sample was made of lung tumor tissue. Receptors were obtained from a human donor with non-small cell lung cancer.

Only one count was recorded for this clone. The chain recombines TRBV2 with TRBJ2-7; 11 nucleotides agree with TRBD1. This CDR3 spans 13 amino acids. From germline, CDR1 is SNHLY and CDR2 FYNNEI. V lost 7 bases and J lost 6; bases outside the gene matches: 5. The chain's CDR3 is CASNGQGAGEQYF. The CDR3 nucleotides are TGTGCCAGCAACGGACAGGGGGCGGGCGAGCAGTACTTC. The full variable domain, with the rest looked up from reference TRBV2 and TRBJ2-7, is EPEVTQTPSHQVTQMGQEVILRCVPISNHLYFYWYRQILGQKVEFLVSFYNNEISEKSEIFDDQFSVERPDGSNFTLKIRSTKLEDSAMYFCASNGQGAGEQYFGPGTRLTVT.

The genes are TRBV7-2 and TRBJ2-7; 10 bases fit TRBD2. Germline V gene data show CDR1 as SGHTA and CDR2 as FQGNSA. This CDR3 contains 14 residues. V was clipped by 5 bases and J by 9 bases; unmatched bases: 10. The CDR3 DNA is TGTGCCAGCAGCACCAGCGGGGGGGGCTTGGCGCAGTACGTC. It codes for CASSTSGGGLAQYV.

This sequence joins TRBV19 and TRBJ1-2, with 8 bases lining up with TRBD1. The CDR3 contains 15 residues. V was pared by 4 bases and J by 3 bases, with 7 bases of the junction left unmatched. Germline V gene data show CDR1 as LNHDA and CDR2 as SQIVND (reference sequence). In DNA form, the CDR3 reads TGTGCCAGTAGTAGGGAAAACAGGGGGTACTATGGCTACACCTTC. Its protein is CASSRENRGYYGYTF. The whole variable domain, remainder taken from reference TRBV19 and TRBJ1-2, is DGGITQSPKYLFRKEGQNVTLSCEQNLNHDAMYWYRQDPGQGLRLIYYSQIVNDFQKGDIAEGYSVSREKKESFPLTVTSAQKNPTAFYLCASSRENRGYYGYTFGSGTRLTVV.

This clone is a singleton in its sample. The chain couples TRBV28 to TRBJ1-2; the match to TRBD1 covers 10 bases. CDR1 and CDR2 (germline): MDHEN, SYDVKM. V lost 6 bases to trimming and J lost 6 bases; unmatched junction nucleotides: 7. The CDR3 length is 14 residues. The CDR3: CASSRGQGRDGYTF. DNA for the CDR3: TGTGCCAGCAGCCGGGGACAGGGGAGGGATGGCTACACCTTC.

The chain carries TRBV12-5 and TRBJ2-1, with a possible D match to TRBD1 (6 bases). Germline V CDR1 and CDR2: LGHNT, FRNRAP. This CDR3 comprises 13 residues. V lost 7 bases and J lost 6, with 13 bases in between. The CDR3 sequence: CASAQGNGNEQFF. The CDR3 bases are TGTGCTAGTGCCCAGGGGAACGGCAATGAGCAGTTCTTC.

The J gene is TRBJ1-2, the V gene TRBV28, with D perhaps matching TRBD1 (5 bases). The V end was cut by 6 bases, the J end by 6 bases, with 14 bases between. Germline CDR1 is MDHEN and CDR2 is SYDVKM. CDR3 length: 13 amino acids. Written as DNA, the CDR3 is TGTGCCAGCAGAGAGGAACCCAGGGATGGCTACACCTTC. Residues: CASREEPRDGYTF.

The rearrangement links TRBV11-3 to TRBJ2-5, with 8 nucleotides matching TRBD1. V trimming: 5 bases; J trimming: 5 bases; junction bases outside the gene matches: 10. The CDR3 spans 15 residues. The V gene's germline CDR1 is SGHNT and CDR2 YENEEA. CDR3 nucleotide sequence: TGTGCCAGCAGCCCCGGACAGGGCACGGGGGAGACCCAGTACTTC. The encoded protein is CASSPGQGTGETQYF.

The chain is built from TRBV9 and TRBJ2-3, with TRBD2 matching 8 bases. V lost 0 bases and J lost 1; bases outside the gene matches: 1. The V gene's germline CDR1 is SGDLS and CDR2 YYNGEE. CDR3 length equals 15 residues. The CDR3 here is CASSVELAGTDTQYF. The CDR3 DNA is TGTGCCAGCAGCGTAGAACTAGCGGGCACAGATACGCAGTATTTT. The variable domain in full, with the rest retrieved from reference TRBV9 and TRBJ2-3, is DSGVTQTPKHLITATGQRVTLRCSPRSGDLSVYWYQQSLDQGLQFLIQYYNGEERAKGNILERFSAQQFPDLHSELNLSSLELGDSALYFCASSVELAGTDTQYFGPGTRLTVL.

The genes are TRBV7-9 and TRBJ2-3, with D hard to call. The V end was cut by 3 bases, the J end by 3 bases, with 7 bases between. Germline V gene sequence: CDR1 SEHNR, CDR2 FQNEAQ (reference sequence). The CDR3 contains 13 residues. The CDR3, as DNA: TGTGCCAGCAGCTTGTGGTCTACAGATACGCAGTATTTT. Its protein product is CASSLWSTDTQYF.

The chain uses TRBV29-1 and TRBJ2-1, with D hard to call. The CDR3 contains 11 residues. Trimming shortened V by 6 bases and J by 5 bases, and 8 bases separated the two germline ends. From germline, CDR1 is SQVTM and CDR2 ANQGSEA. CDR3 sequence reads: CSVKYNNEQFF. The CDR3 nucleotides are TGCAGCGTGAAGTATAACAATGAGCAGTTCTTC.

The chain couples TRBV28 to TRBJ2-2; D is uncertain. The CDR3 consists of 14 residues. The V gene's germline CDR1 is MDHEN and CDR2 SYDVKM. Deletions cut 1 base from V and 1 base from J, with 4 bases between. CDR3 sequence: CASSLLGNTGELFF. CDR3 nucleotides: TGTGCCAGCAGTTTATTAGGGAACACCGGGGAGCTGTTTTTT.

The chain carries TRBV7-3 and TRBJ2-2, with D maybe TRBD1 (6 bases). This CDR3 spans 14 amino acids. Germline CDR1 and CDR2: SGHTA and FQGTGA. V lost 5 bases and J 7 bases, leaving 14 bases between the germline ends. This CDR3 reads CASSPSRTDGELFF. The CDR3 bases are TGTGCCAGCAGCCCTAGCCGGACAGACGGGGAGCTGTTTTTT.

This clone is labeled as medium-sized. This chain joins TRBV28 and TRBJ1-6, with no clear D. Germline CDR1 MDHEN, CDR2 SYDVKM. This CDR3 comprises 18 residues. Between the trimmed V and J ends, which lost 4 bases and 4 bases, there was a span of 20 bases. The CDR3 region has the DNA TGTGCCAGCAGTTACCGGACCCCCCGGCCCCCTTATAATTCACCCCTCCACTTT. Translating gives CASSYRTPRPPYNSPLHF.

The chain uses TRBV6-5 and TRBJ1-1; D is unresolved. Germline V lookup: CDR1 MNHEY, CDR2 SVGAGI. The CDR3 covers 14 residues. Trimming removed 5 bases at V and 0 bases at J, with 10 bases between. The CDR3 DNA sequence: TGTGCCAGCAGTCTAGCCATAATGAACACTGAAGCTTTCTTT. Encoded protein: CASSLAIMNTEAFF.

The CDR3 sequence is CASSLDRGTDTQYF. The DNA of the CDR3 is TGCGCCAGCAGCTTGGACCGGGGCACAGATACGCAGTATTTT. This chain connects TRBV5-1 to TRBJ2-3; D gene unclear. CDR1 and CDR2 (germline): SGHRS, YFSETQ. V lost 0 bases and J lost 1, with 6 bases in between. The CDR3 sequence is 14 residues long.

The chain carries TRBV9 and TRBJ2-5; perhaps TRBD2 as D (5 bases). Trimming pared 2 bases from V and 2 bases from J, leaving 10 bases between. Looked up from germline, CDR1 is SGDLS and CDR2 is YYNGEE. The CDR3 totals 14 residues. In DNA form, the CDR3 reads TGTGCCAGCAGCGTCGGGTGGACTCAAGAGACCCAGTACTTC. Protein product: CASSVGWTQETQYF.

The gene calls are TRBV7-8 and TRBJ2-5, with TRBD1 matching over 10 bases. CDR1 and CDR2 (germline): SGHVS, FQNEAQ. Losses at the gene ends were 2 bases for V and 5 bases for J; bases not matched to a gene: 8. The CDR3 is 16 residues long. DNA of the CDR3: TGTGCCAGCAGCTTAAGACGACAGGGGGCCGGGGAGACCCAGTACTTC. Protein sequence: CASSLRRQGAGETQYF.

This clone was counted between two and nine times. CDR3 bases: TGTGCCAGCAGTTACAGCCGGACATCTTACAATGAGCAGTTCTTC. Translating it yields CASSYSRTSYNEQFF. The chain is built from TRBV6-5 and TRBJ2-1; perhaps TRBD1 as D (5 bases). The germline V and J ends were trimmed by 2 bases and 4 bases, with 12 bases remaining between them. This CDR3 has 15 amino acids. The germline V gene encodes CDR1 MNHEY and CDR2 SVGAGI.

The DNA for the CDR3 is TGTGCCAGCAGCGTAGCTAACAGGGCCAACACCGGGGAGCTGTTTTTT. Its protein product is CASSVANRANTGELFF. The chain carries TRBV9 and TRBJ2-2, with TRBD1 as a possible D gene (6 bases). CDR1 SGDLS and CDR2 YYNGEE come from the germline V gene. Deletions cut 0 bases from V and 2 bases from J, with 11 bases between. This CDR3 contains 16 residues.

V usage is TRBV14 and J usage is TRBJ2-7; 7 nucleotides align to TRBD1. The germline gives CDR1 SGHDN, CDR2 FVKESK. Trimming at V came to 6 bases and at J to 6 bases, leaving 5 bases not matched to a gene. This CDR3 is built from 12 residues. CDR3 coding DNA: TGTGCCAGCAGACCACAGGGGAGCGAGCAGTACTTC. This gives the protein CASRPQGSEQYF.

The V and J genes are TRBV27 and TRBJ2-2; 9 bases align to TRBD1. Germline assignment: CDR1 MNHEY and CDR2 SMNVEV (reference sequence). The CDR3 covers 16 residues. Trimming removed 1 base from V and 6 bases from J; junction bases left unmatched: 6. DNA of the CDR3: TGTGCCAGCAGTTTATGGGGGACAGGGAGTGCCGGGGAGCTGTTTTTT. It is translated as CASSLWGTGSAGELFF.

The chain is built from TRBV7-9 and TRBJ2-1; 11 bases line up with TRBD2. Per the germline V gene, CDR1 is SEHNR and CDR2 is FQNEAQ (reference sequence). The CDR3 runs to 17 residues. V shed 3 bases and J 10 bases; nucleotides not matched to a gene: 14. The CDR3 protein is CASSFGGSGRARLEQFF. The CDR3 DNA reads TGTGCCAGCAGCTTCGGAGGTAGCGGGAGGGCACGGTTAGAGCAGTTCTTC.

V usage is TRBV7-2 and J usage is TRBJ1-5; D perhaps matches TRBD1 (5 bases). V lost 4 bases, J lost 4 bases, and 14 bases lay in between. Germline loops: CDR1 SGHTA, CDR2 FQGNSA. This CDR3 has 15 residues. For the CDR3, the DNA is TGTGCCAGCAGCTCCCAGCTGGGGGAAAATCAGCCCCAGCATTTT. This sequence encodes CASSSQLGENQPQHF.

The gene calls are TRBV6-5 and TRBJ2-7; 10 positions agree with TRBD2. V lost 8 bases to trimming and J lost 3 bases; unmatched junction nucleotides: 13. The germline CDR1 and CDR2 sequences are MNHEY and SVGAGI. The CDR3 loop spans 16 amino acids. CDR3 bases: TGTGCCAGCCGTTTAAAGCGGGAGGGTTTTATCTACGAGCAGTACTTC. Translating gives CASRLKREGFIYEQYF.

This chain links TRBV7-2 with TRBJ2-2; D is undetermined. From germline, CDR1 is SGHTA and CDR2 FQGNSA. The CDR3 is made up of 15 amino acids. V lost 2 bases and J 2 bases, leaving 9 bases between the germline ends. The CDR3 region has the DNA TGTGCCAGCAGCTTAAATTGGCTAAACACCGGGGAGCTGTTTTTT. Amino acids: CASSLNWLNTGELFF.

The table lists this clone with a count of one. The V and J genes are TRBV30 and TRBJ2-5, with D possibly being TRBD2 (5 bases). CDR1 and CDR2 (germline): GTSNPN, SVGIG (reference sequence). The CDR3 spans 11 residues. The ends were cut back, 4 bases at V and 4 bases at J, with 7 bases in the middle. DNA for the CDR3: TGTGCCTGGACGGCGGGAGAGACCCAGTACTTC. It yields the protein CAWTAGETQYF.

The V and J genes are TRBV11-2 and TRBJ1-2; D unclear. Trimming cost V 5 bases and J 3 bases, with 22 bases left between them. The germline CDR1 and CDR2 sequences are SGHAT and FQNNGV. The CDR3 covers 17 residues. This chain's CDR3 is CASSPAPRGDRYYGYTF. CDR3 in DNA: TGTGCCAGCAGCCCAGCCCCCCGTGGGGATAGGTACTATGGCTACACCTTC.

The chain couples TRBV27 to TRBJ2-7, with D possibly being TRBD1 (6 bases). Germline V gives CDR1 MNHEY, CDR2 SMNVEV (reference sequence). Trimming took 5 bases from V and 3 from J, leaving 14 bases between them. This CDR3 is 14 amino acids long. CDR3 in amino acids: CASSKTGTFYEQYF. In DNA, the CDR3 is TGTGCCAGCAGTAAAACAGGGACCTTCTACGAGCAGTACTTC.

The DNA for the CDR3 is TGTGCCAGCCAATCTCCAAACAGGAACTATGGCTACACCTTC. Translation: CASQSPNRNYGYTF. The chain links TRBV6-1 to TRBJ1-2; D perhaps matches TRBD1 (5 bases). The CDR3 sequence is 14 residues long. Germline CDR1 is MNHNS and CDR2 is SASEGT. The ends were cut back, 8 bases at V and 2 bases at J, with 15 bases in the middle.